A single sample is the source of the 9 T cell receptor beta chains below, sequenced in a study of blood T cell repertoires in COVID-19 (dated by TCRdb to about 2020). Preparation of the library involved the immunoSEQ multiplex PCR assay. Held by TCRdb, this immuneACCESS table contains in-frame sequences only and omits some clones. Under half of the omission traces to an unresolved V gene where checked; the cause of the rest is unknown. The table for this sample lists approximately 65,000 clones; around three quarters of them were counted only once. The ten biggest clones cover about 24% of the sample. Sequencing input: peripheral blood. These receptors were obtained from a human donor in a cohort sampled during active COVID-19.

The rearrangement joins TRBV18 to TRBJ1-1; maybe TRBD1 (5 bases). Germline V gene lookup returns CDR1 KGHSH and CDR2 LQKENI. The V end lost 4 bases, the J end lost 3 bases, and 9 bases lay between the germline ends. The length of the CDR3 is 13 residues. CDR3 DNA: TGTGCCAGCTCACAGGGGAAGGACACTGAAGCTTTCTTT. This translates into CASSQGKDTEAFF.

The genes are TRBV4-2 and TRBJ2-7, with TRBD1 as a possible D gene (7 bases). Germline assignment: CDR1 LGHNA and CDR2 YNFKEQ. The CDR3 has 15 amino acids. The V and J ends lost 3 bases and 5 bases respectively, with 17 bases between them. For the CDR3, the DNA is TGTGCCAGCAGCCAGACTAGGGGGCCGATGGACGAGCAGTACTTC. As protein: CASSQTRGPMDEQYF.

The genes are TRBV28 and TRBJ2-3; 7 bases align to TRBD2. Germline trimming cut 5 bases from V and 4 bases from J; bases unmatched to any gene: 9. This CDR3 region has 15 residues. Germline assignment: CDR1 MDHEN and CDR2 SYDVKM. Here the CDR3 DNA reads TGTGCCAGCAGTCGCGGGACTATTCAGGCAGATACGCAGTATTTT. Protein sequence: CASSRGTIQADTQYF.

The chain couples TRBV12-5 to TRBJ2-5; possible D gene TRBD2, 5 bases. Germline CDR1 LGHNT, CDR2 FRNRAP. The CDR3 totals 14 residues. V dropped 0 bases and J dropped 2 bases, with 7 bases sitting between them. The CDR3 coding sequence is TGTGCTAGTGGTTTGGTACGGACTCAAGAGACCCAGTACTTC. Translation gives CASGLVRTQETQYF.

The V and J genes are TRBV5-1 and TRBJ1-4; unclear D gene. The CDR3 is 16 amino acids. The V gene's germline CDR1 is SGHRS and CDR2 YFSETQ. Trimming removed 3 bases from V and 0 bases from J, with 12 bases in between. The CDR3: CASSSAGGTTNEKLFF. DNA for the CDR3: TGCGCCAGCAGCTCCGCGGGCGGGACAACTAATGAAAAACTGTTTTTT.

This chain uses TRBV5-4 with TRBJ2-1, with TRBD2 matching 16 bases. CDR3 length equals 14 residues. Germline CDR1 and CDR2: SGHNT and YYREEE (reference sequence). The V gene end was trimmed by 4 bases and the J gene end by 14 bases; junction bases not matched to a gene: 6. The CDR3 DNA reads TGTGCCAGCAGCGCGGGACTAGCGGGAGGGCCGGAGTTCTTC. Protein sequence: CASSAGLAGGPEFF.

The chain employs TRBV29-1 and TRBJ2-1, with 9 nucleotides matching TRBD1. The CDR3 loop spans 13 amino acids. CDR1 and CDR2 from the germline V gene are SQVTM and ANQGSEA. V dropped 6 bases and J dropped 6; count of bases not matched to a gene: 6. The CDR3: CSVGTGWGNEQFF. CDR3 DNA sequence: TGCAGCGTCGGGACAGGGTGGGGCAATGAGCAGTTCTTC.

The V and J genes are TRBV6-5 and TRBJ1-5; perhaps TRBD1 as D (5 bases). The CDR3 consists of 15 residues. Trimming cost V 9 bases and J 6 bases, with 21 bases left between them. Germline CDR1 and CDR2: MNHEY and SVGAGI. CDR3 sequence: CASLRLGGESQPQHF. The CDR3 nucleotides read TGTGCCAGTTTGCGGCTGGGGGGGGAAAGTCAGCCCCAGCATTTT.

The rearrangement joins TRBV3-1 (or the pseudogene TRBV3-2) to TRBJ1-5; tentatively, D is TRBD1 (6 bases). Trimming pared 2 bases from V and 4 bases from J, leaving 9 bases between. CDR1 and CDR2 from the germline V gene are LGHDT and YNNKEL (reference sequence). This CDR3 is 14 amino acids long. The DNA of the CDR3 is TGTGCCAGCAGCCAACAGGACAGTAATCAGCCCCAGCATTTT. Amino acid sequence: CASSQQDSNQPQHF.